This TCR beta chain derives from a study of blood T cell repertoires in COVID-19. Study-wide background: PBMCs, B-cell-depleted T cells, or T cells were the source of the cDNA or gDNA that made up the material.

Authors' analysis steps: Reference gene primer amplification yielded estimated nucleated cell counts. Some clones are missing from TCRdb's copy, which holds only in-frame ones; the method was immunoSEQ multiplex PCR. Clone size and the V and J calls come from that table; the DNA yielded D and trimming. The data contain over 130,000 clones, around 84% of them singletons. Germline V lookup: CDR1 MDHEN, CDR2 SYDVKM. Trimming took 5 bases from V and 2 from J, leaving 6 bases between them. The CDR3 spans 12 residues. The clonotype was recovered from a human donor in a cohort sampled during active COVID-19. The chain uses TRBV28 and TRBJ1-1; D is undetermined. Input material: peripheral blood. CDR3 protein: CASSAINTEAFF. The CDR3 nucleotides read TGTGCCAGCAGTGCTATTAACACTGAAGCTTTCTTT. Full variable domain (missing parts from reference TRBV28 and TRBJ1-1): DVKVTQSSRYLVKRTGEKVFLECVQDMDHENMFWYRQDPGLGLRLIYFSYDVKMKEKGDIPEGYSVSREKKERFSLILESASTNQTSMYLCASSAINTEAFFGQGTRLTVV.